Listed here is a single T cell receptor beta chain. Clones were sequenced by immunoSEQ multiplex PCR, and TCRdb holds only the in-frame ones, with some missing. The table has 170,000 or so clones, roughly 87% seen once. Cohort 3 donors counted as recovered after two negative PCRs, clearance, or resolved symptoms. This sample was included in a study of blood T cell repertoires in COVID-19. Study-level information: Material from acute and convalescent COVID-19 was sourced from the United States, Italy and Spain.

Germline lookup yields CDR1 MNHEY and CDR2 SMNVEV (reference sequence). This CDR3 is built from 16 residues. The V and J ends lost 4 bases and 4 bases respectively, with 17 bases between them. The chain carries TRBV27 and TRBJ2-1, with D possibly matching TRBD1 (6 bases). Sequences were obtained from PBMCs or T cells enriched from blood (not recorded which). This clonotype was sampled from a woman in her forties or fifties who had recovered from COVID-19. The DNA of the CDR3 is TGTGCCAGCAGTTCCGGGACATTTGGGGGATACAATGAGCAGTTCTTC. It yields the protein CASSSGTFGGYNEQFF.